This paragraph reports one TCR beta chain. Its antigen is unknown. This record comes from a study of glioma-infiltrating T cells. Study-level points and caveats: Above-expected tissue-blood divergence occurred in all gliomas, most in low-grade ones.

Using RNA template, CDR3s of TCR alpha and beta were amplified with iRepertoire arm-PCR. Tissue mRNA or PBMC total RNA, roughly 100-400 ng, went into one-step reverse transcription and amplification. Each CDR3 protein is one row after TCRdb ran MiXCR on the multiplex PCR reads. The table shows about 140,000 distinct CDR3 sequences, with about two fifths occurring only once. Source material: glioma tissue, nonneoplastic brain tissue, or PBMCs (not recorded which). The clonotype comes from a human donor with low-grade glioma or glioblastoma, undergoing nonglioma brain surgery, or in good health (not recorded which).

The CDR3 DNA follows: TGTGCCAGCATTATTAGCGGGGGGGCCGGAGATACGCAGTATTTT. Its translation is CASIISGGAGDTQYF. V gene TRBV7-2 combines with J gene TRBJ2-3; 11 bases map to TRBD2. The length of the CDR3 is 15 residues. The V gene's germline CDR1 is SGHTA and CDR2 FQGNSA. Losses at the gene ends were 7 bases for V and 5 bases for J; bases not matched to a gene: 8.